The sequence of this T cell receptor beta chain was determined in a study of beta chain features in type 1 diabetes. General study findings and limits: Whether HLA type influences TCRB rearrangement remained unresolved here.

CDR1 SNHLY and CDR2 FYNNEI come from the germline V gene. This CDR3 spans 14 amino acids. Between the trimmed V and J ends, which lost 5 bases and 1 base, there was a span of 11 bases. The whole isolated RNA underwent reverse transcription, so sequencing captured expressed TCRB transcripts. Generated by immunoSEQ multiplex PCR, the TCRdb table keeps only in-frame clones and is missing some. The sample records more than 300,000 clones, roughly 15% being singletons. On this clone: Antigen: not known.

What was sequenced was naive CD4+ T cells from blood. The gene calls are TRBV2 and TRBJ1-1, with D possibly matching TRBD1 (6 bases). The sequence was collected from a woman between 18 and 29 years old in good health. The CDR3 DNA follows: TGTGCCAGCAGTACTACAGGGAAGAACACTGAAGCTTTCTTT. Protein product: CASSTTGKNTEAFF.